The 26 T cell receptor beta chains reported below all come from one sample, sequenced in a study of blood T cell repertoires in COVID-19 (dated by TCRdb to 2019 to 2021). Library preparation was by the immunoSEQ multiplex PCR assay. TCRdb holds this immuneACCESS table with in-frame rearrangements only. Some clones are missing; in checked studies, unresolved V genes explain under half, and the rest has no known cause. This sample lists some 250,000 clones; 75% to 90% were detected once. The ten largest clones add up to approximately 2% of the sample. The sequencing input was peripheral blood. The receptors derive from a man between 25 and 39 years old who had recovered from COVID-19.

The chain combines TRBV3-1 (or the pseudogene TRBV3-2) with TRBJ1-1, with D perhaps matching TRBD1 (6 bases). The germline V and J ends were trimmed by 0 bases and 5 bases, with 10 bases remaining between them. Germline V lookup: CDR1 LGHDT, CDR2 YNNKEL (reference sequence). CDR3 length equals 14 residues. Written as DNA, the CDR3 is TGTGCCAGCAGCCAAGAGCTCCAGGGGACTGAAGCTTTCTTT. It is translated as CASSQELQGTEAFF.

As DNA, the CDR3 is TGTGCCAGCAGCCAAGTCCTTAATTCACCCCTCCACTTT. Its protein product is CASSQVLNSPLHF. This chain links TRBV4-2 with TRBJ1-6; D remains unclear. The germline CDR1 and CDR2 sequences are LGHNA and YNFKEQ. Trimming pared 1 base from V and 6 bases from J, leaving 4 bases between. CDR3 length equals 13 residues.

This clone is a singleton in its sample. The chain has TRBV3-1 (or the pseudogene TRBV3-2) and TRBJ2-7, with unresolved D. V lost 0 bases to trimming and J lost 2 bases, with 11 bases between them. CDR1 and CDR2 (germline): LGHDT, YNNKEL (reference sequence). The CDR3 loop spans 15 amino acids. The CDR3 is CASSQDLGPPYEQYF. CDR3 in DNA: TGTGCCAGCAGCCAAGATCTAGGTCCGCCCTACGAGCAGTACTTC.

The gene calls are TRBV30 and TRBJ2-6; TRBD1 agrees at 12 bases. V shed 0 bases, J shed 2 bases, and the junction held 11 bases outside the gene matches. The CDR3 is 20 amino acids. CDR1 and CDR2 (germline): GTSNPN, SVGIG (reference sequence). This chain's CDR3 is CAWSVPWGDRGRTGANVLTF. DNA for the CDR3: TGTGCCTGGAGTGTTCCCTGGGGGGACAGGGGGCGCACTGGGGCCAACGTCCTGACTTTC.

This chain connects TRBV11-2 to TRBJ1-5; D call uncertain. Germline values: CDR1 SGHAT, CDR2 FQNNGV. This CDR3 has 13 amino acids. Trimming left V 4 bases short and J 4 bases short, with 8 bases between. CDR3 region: CASSSGLNQPQHF. CDR3 sequence (DNA): TGTGCCAGCAGCTCGGGTCTAAATCAGCCCCAGCATTTT.

The chain combines TRBV15 with TRBJ2-1; TRBD1 matches at 7 bases. The CDR3 is 14 amino acids. V gave up 8 bases and J gave up 14 bases; unmatched junction bases: 18. Germline assignment: CDR1 LNHNV and CDR2 YYDKDF (reference sequence). CDR3 loop: CATSGTDAYNRKFF. The CDR3 DNA sequence: TGTGCCACCTCCGGGACAGATGCCTACAATAGGAAGTTCTTC.

In the case of this clone: Other DNA sequences from this sample encode an identical CDR3 as well. The chain carries TRBV18 and TRBJ1-1; D possibly corresponds to TRBD1 (6 bases). Germline CDR1 reads KGHSH; CDR2 reads LQKENI. V lost 2 bases, J lost 0 bases, and 10 bases lay in between. CDR3 length: 15 residues. The CDR3 protein is CASSPRGQLNTEAFF. CDR3 bases: TGTGCCAGCTCACCAAGAGGACAGCTGAACACTGAAGCTTTCTTT.

CDR3 DNA sequence: TGTGCCAGTAGTATCGACAGGTCAACAACCTACGAGCAGTACTTC. This translates into CASSIDRSTTYEQYF. The gene calls are TRBV19 and TRBJ2-7; possibly TRBD1 for D (6 bases). Germline V gene data show CDR1 as LNHDA and CDR2 as SQIVND (reference sequence). This CDR3 has 15 amino acids. The ends were cut back, 3 bases at V and 2 bases at J, with 14 bases in the middle. Complete variable domain (other parts from reference TRBV19 and TRBJ2-7): DGGITQSPKYLFRKEGQNVTLSCEQNLNHDAMYWYRQDPGQGLRLIYYSQIVNDFQKGDIAEGYSVSREKKESFPLTVTSAQKNPTAFYLCASSIDRSTTYEQYFGPGTRLTVT.

This clone was found a few times. The V and J genes are TRBV19 and TRBJ1-1; TRBD1 aligns across 10 bases. Per germline, CDR1 LNHDA and CDR2 SQIVND (reference sequence). V lost 3 bases to trimming and J lost 8 bases; unmatched junction nucleotides: 6. CDR3 size: 14 residues. The CDR3 loop reads CASSIETGGREAFF. CDR3 DNA: TGTGCCAGTAGTATTGAGACAGGGGGCAGGGAAGCTTTCTTT.

The chain links TRBV6-1 to TRBJ2-1; 8 bases align to TRBD2. This CDR3 is 15 amino acids long. Trimming at V came to 2 bases and at J to 8 bases, leaving 8 bases not matched to a gene. Germline CDR1 and CDR2: MNHNS and SASEGT. CDR3 bases: TGTGCCAGCAGTGAAAGATCGGGGGGGCCCGATGAGCAGTTCTTC. Translation gives CASSERSGGPDEQFF.

The V gene is TRBV9, the J gene TRBJ2-1; TRBD2 agrees at 7 bases. V dropped 4 bases and J dropped 2; count of bases not matched to a gene: 9. CDR1 SGDLS and CDR2 YYNGEE come from the germline V gene. The CDR3 length is 16 residues. The CDR3 DNA follows: TGTGCCAGCAGCCCCCAGGAGGCGGGGGCCTACAATGAGCAGTTCTTC. Protein sequence: CASSPQEAGAYNEQFF.

The V gene is TRBV21-1, the J gene TRBJ1-5; the listed D gene, TRBD1, was not tested against the DNA. TRBV21-1 is classified as a pseudogene. The length of the CDR3 is 17 residues. CDR3 DNA: TGTGCCAGCAGCAAAGGGGTCAGGTCTCCACGGAATCAGCCCCAGCATTTT. Residues: CASSKGVRSPRNQPQHF.

This clone was observed once. V is TRBV10-3 and J is TRBJ2-5, with a tentative D call TRBD1 (6 bases). The CDR3 sequence is 14 residues long. From germline, CDR1 is ENHRY and CDR2 SYGVKD. With 6 bases removed from V and 0 bases from J, the gap between germline ends came to 11 bases. CDR3 in DNA: TGTGCCATCAGCCTTACAGGGTACCAAGAGACCCAGTACTTC. Its protein is CAISLTGYQETQYF.

This chain joins TRBV19 and TRBJ1-2; 7 positions agree with TRBD1. This CDR3 has 13 residues. J lost 10 bases, V lost 7 bases, and 12 bases had no gene match. Germline loops: CDR1 LNHDA, CDR2 SQIVND (reference sequence). The CDR3 region has the DNA TGTGCCAGTAACGATGGACAGGAGAGGTTCTACACCTTC. Translating it yields CASNDGQERFYTF. The full variable domain, its missing parts supplied by reference TRBV19 and TRBJ1-2, is DGGITQSPKYLFRKEGQNVTLSCEQNLNHDAMYWYRQDPGQGLRLIYYSQIVNDFQKGDIAEGYSVSREKKESFPLTVTSAQKNPTAFYLCASNDGQERFYTFGSGTRLTVV.

The gene calls are TRBV5-6 and TRBJ2-1; weak D call: TRBD1 (6 bases). The CDR3 length is 16 residues. Trimming pared 3 bases from V and 4 bases from J, leaving 17 bases between. Germline assignment: CDR1 SGHDT and CDR2 YYEEEE. The CDR3 coding sequence is TGTGCCAGCAGCTCGGTCACAGGGAACACGTACAATGAGCAGTTCTTC. As protein: CASSSVTGNTYNEQFF.

The chain uses TRBV6-5 and TRBJ1-2; tentatively, D is TRBD1 (6 bases). The CDR3 is 11 amino acids. V was clipped by 8 bases and J by 7 bases, with 11 bases between them. CDR1 MNHEY and CDR2 SVGAGI come from the germline V gene. CDR3 coding DNA: TGTGCCAGCTTAGGGGGTCGTGGCTACACCTTC. It translates to CASLGGRGYTF.

The chain links TRBV30 to TRBJ1-3, with a possible D match to TRBD1 (6 bases). The CDR3 runs to 15 residues. V gave up 5 bases and J gave up 2 bases, with 16 bases separating them. Germline V gives CDR1 GTSNPN, CDR2 SVGIG (reference sequence). The CDR3 loop reads CAWVLGGIPGNTIYF. The DNA of the CDR3 is TGTGCCTGGGTGTTAGGGGGTATCCCTGGAAACACCATATATTTT. Based on the CDR3 plus reference TRBV30 and TRBJ1-3, the full variable domain is SQTIHQWPATLVQPVGSPLSLECTVEGTSNPNLYWYRQAAGRGLQLLFYSVGIGQISSEVPQNLSASRPQDRQFILSSKKLLLSDSGFYLCAWVLGGIPGNTIYFGEGSWLTVV.

The chain recombines TRBV18 with TRBJ2-6; possible D gene TRBD1, 6 bases. The CDR3 is 19 residues long. V was shortened by 2 bases and J by 0 bases, with 17 bases between the two germline ends. Per the germline V gene, CDR1 is KGHSH and CDR2 is LQKENI. The CDR3 reads CASSPTLPGHPSGANVLTF. The CDR3 bases are TGTGCCAGCTCACCAACTCTTCCGGGACACCCCTCTGGGGCCAACGTCCTGACTTTC.

The chain uses TRBV9 and TRBJ2-7, with unresolved D. This CDR3 spans 11 amino acids. The V end lost 0 bases, the J end lost 7 bases, and 5 bases lay between the germline ends. The germline gives CDR1 SGDLS, CDR2 YYNGEE. The CDR3 loop is CASSVGGEQYF. For the CDR3, the DNA is TGTGCCAGCAGCGTAGGAGGAGAGCAGTACTTC.

V is TRBV3-1 (or the pseudogene TRBV3-2) and J is TRBJ2-6, with 10 bases lining up with TRBD1. V lost 3 bases to trimming and J lost 3 bases; unmatched junction nucleotides: 2. This CDR3 is built from 16 residues. Germline loops: CDR1 LGHDT, CDR2 YNNKEL (reference sequence). The CDR3 reads CASSQGQGFGANVLTF. The DNA for the CDR3 is TGTGCCAGCAGCCAGGGACAGGGGTTTGGGGCCAACGTCCTGACTTTC.

The genes are TRBV30 and TRBJ2-2; 7 bases are shared with TRBD1. In germline, CDR1 is GTSNPN, CDR2 SVGIG (reference sequence). The CDR3 length is 14 residues. The V and J ends lost 1 base and 6 bases, in that order; junction bases with no gene match: 5. The chain's CDR3 is CAWSGDRVAGELFF. CDR3 in DNA: TGTGCCTGGAGTGGCGACAGGGTGGCCGGGGAGCTGTTTTTT.

A word on this clone: The identical CDR3 is also encoded by other nucleotide sequences in the sample. The V call is TRBV6-5, the J call TRBJ1-4; the D gene is possibly TRBD1 (6 bases). The germline CDR1 and CDR2 sequences are MNHEY and SVGAGI. The germline V and J ends were trimmed by 2 bases and 1 base, with 8 bases remaining between them. This CDR3 contains 15 residues. CDR3 protein: CASSYRRGTNEKLFF. Written as DNA, the CDR3 is TGTGCCAGCAGTTACCGCAGGGGAACTAATGAAAAACTGTTTTTT.

This clone was observed a single time. The genes are TRBV9 and TRBJ2-2; D is perhaps TRBD2 (5 bases). The germline V gene has CDR1 SGDLS and CDR2 YYNGEE. The CDR3 is made up of 12 amino acids. Trimming left V 3 bases short and J 6 bases short, with 6 bases between. In DNA, the CDR3 is TGTGCCAGCAGCGCCGGGGCCGGGGAGCTGTTTTTT. This codes for CASSAGAGELFF.

This chain uses TRBV30 with TRBJ2-3, with TRBD1 matching over 10 bases. From germline, CDR1 is GTSNPN and CDR2 SVGIG (reference sequence). V was pared by 4 bases and J by 2 bases, with 12 bases of the junction left unmatched. The CDR3 covers 17 residues. CDR3 DNA: TGTGCCTGGACCGGCTGGCGGACAGGGGGGCTCACAGATACGCAGTATTTT. Its translation is CAWTGWRTGGLTDTQYF.

The CDR3 region has the DNA TGTGCCAGCAGGAGAACCGCGGAGTCCTACAATGAGCAGTTCTTC. Its translation is CASRRTAESYNEQFF. V usage is TRBV6-5 and J usage is TRBJ2-1; D is uncertain. The CDR3 runs to 15 residues. The germline CDR1 and CDR2 sequences are MNHEY and SVGAGI. Trimming removed 6 bases from V and 1 base from J, with 13 bases in between.

The chain uses TRBV12-5 and TRBJ1-1, with 8 bases lining up with TRBD1. The CDR3 covers 15 residues. V shed 1 base and J 4 bases; nucleotides not matched to a gene: 5. Germline V lookup: CDR1 LGHNT, CDR2 FRNRAP. The CDR3 is CASGLDNRGGTEAFF. The CDR3 DNA reads as TGTGCTAGTGGTTTGGACAACAGGGGGGGCACTGAAGCTTTCTTT.